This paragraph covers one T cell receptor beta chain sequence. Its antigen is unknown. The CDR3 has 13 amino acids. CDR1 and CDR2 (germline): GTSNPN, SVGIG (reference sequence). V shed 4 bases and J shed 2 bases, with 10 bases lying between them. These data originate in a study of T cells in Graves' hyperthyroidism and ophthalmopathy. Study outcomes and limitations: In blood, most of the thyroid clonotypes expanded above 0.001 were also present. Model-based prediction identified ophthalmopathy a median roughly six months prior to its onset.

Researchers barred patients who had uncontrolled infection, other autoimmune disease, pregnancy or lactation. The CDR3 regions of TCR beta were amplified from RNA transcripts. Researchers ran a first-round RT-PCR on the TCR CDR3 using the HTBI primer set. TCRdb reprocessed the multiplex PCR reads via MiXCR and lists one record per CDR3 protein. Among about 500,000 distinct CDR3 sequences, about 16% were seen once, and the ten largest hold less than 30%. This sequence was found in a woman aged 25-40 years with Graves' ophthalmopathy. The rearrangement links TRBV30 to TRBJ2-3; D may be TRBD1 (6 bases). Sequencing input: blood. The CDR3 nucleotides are TGTGCCTGGACAGGGGCGGCCACAGATACGCAGTATTTT. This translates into CAWTGAATDTQYF.